The rows below give T cell receptor beta chains drawn from one sample of a study of T-cell memory formation after mild COVID-19. MiXCR was run by TCRdb on the 5' RACE reads, yielding one entry per CDR3 protein. Found here are about 130,000 distinct CDR3 sequences, under 30% of them singletons; the top ten hold approximately 25%. The material sequenced was PBMCs or a T cell subset sorted from them (not recorded which). The receptor set was obtained from an adult woman who had mild COVID-19 (a few samples of this study predate the infection). Cell type and time point are not known. CDR3s include the opening cysteine and the closing phenylalanine or tryptophan. D genes are given only for firm matches. Clone size is given for some rows only: seen once, a few or many times, or a class if the clone is expanded.

>-|-|TRBV5-1|TRBJ2-3
CASSLGEGTDTQYF
TGCGCCAGCAGCTTGGGCGAAGGGACAGATACGCAGTATTTT
>TRBD1|few|TRBV6-6|TRBJ2-5
CASSARTGRETQYF
TGTGCCAGCAGTGCTAGGACAGGGAGAGAGACCCAGTACTTC
>-|few|TRBV24-1|TRBJ2-2
CATSDGVPGELFF
TGTGCCACCAGTGATGGGGTTCCCGGGGAGCTGTTTTTT
>-|few|TRBV25-1|TRBJ2-1
CASSESTEQFF
TGTGCCAGCAGTGAATCTACTGAGCAGTTCTTC
>-|-|TRBV7-9|TRBJ2-5
CASSLPGRSAIETQYF
TGTGCCAGCAGCTTACCCGGTAGGAGTGCGATAGAGACCCAGTACTTC
>-|many|TRBV20-1|TRBJ2-3
CSADGGLLDGTDTQYF
TGCAGTGCCGACGGGGGGCTACTCGACGGCACAGATACGCAGTATTTT
>-|few|TRBV7-2|TRBJ2-3
CASSPAVDTQYF
TGTGCCAGCAGCCCAGCGGTGGATACGCAGTATTTT
>-|few|TRBV7-8|TRBJ2-1
CASTQAGNEQFF
TGTGCCAGCACCCAGGCGGGCAATGAGCAGTTCTTC
>-|few|TRBV5-1|TRBJ1-1
CASSLRQGPTEAFF
TGCGCCAGCAGCTTACGGCAGGGACCCACTGAAGCTTTCTTT
>TRBD2|-|TRBV7-9|TRBJ2-7
CASSPRLAGGSYEQYF
TGTGCCAGCAGCCCCCGGCTAGCGGGAGGGTCCTACGAGCAGTACTTC
>-|few|TRBV7-3|TRBJ2-7
CASSSTSGNEQYF
TGTGCCAGCAGCTCGACATCCGGAAACGAGCAGTACTTC
>-|few|TRBV4-1|TRBJ2-7
CASSQGPGSREQYF
TGCGCCAGCAGCCAAGGCCCGGGTTCACGCGAGCAGTACTTC
>-|-|TRBV6-5|TRBJ1-2
CASTRQPRNYGYTF
TGTGCCAGCACTAGGCAGCCCAGGAACTATGGCTACACCTTC
>-|-|TRBV6-2/TRBV6-3|TRBJ2-2
CASSGITGRPYTGELFF
TGTGCCAGCAGTGGCATCACAGGGAGGCCATACACCGGGGAGCTGTTTTTT
>-|-|TRBV7-9|TRBJ2-7
CASSPLGQFISYEQYF
TGTGCCAGCAGCCCCCTGGGACAATTCATCTCCTACGAGCAGTACTTC
>TRBD1|few|TRBV7-9|TRBJ1-1
CASSSAKGQHMNTEAFF
TGTGCCAGCAGCTCAGCAAAGGGACAGCACATGAACACTGAAGCTTTCTTT
>-|few|TRBV19|TRBJ2-7
CASSITGIHEQYF
TGTGCCAGTAGTATTACAGGGATCCACGAGCAGTACTTC
>-|-|TRBV29-1|TRBJ2-7
CSASGTPSYEQYF
TGCAGCGCCTCCGGGACACCTTCTTACGAGCAGTACTTC
>TRBD2|-|TRBV6-4|TRBJ2-3
CASSVSSGGADTQYF
TGTGCCAGCAGTGTGTCGAGCGGGGGGGCAGATACGCAGTATTTT
>-|-|TRBV24-1|TRBJ2-3
CATSDLTQGSDTQYF
TGTGCCACCAGTGATTTGACCCAGGGATCAGATACGCAGTATTTT
>-|-|TRBV21-1|TRBJ1-5
CASSPSRTGETPVSNQPQHF
TGTGCCAGCAGCCCAAGTAGGACAGGGGAAACCCCCGTCAGCAATCAGCCCCAGCATTTT
>-|-|TRBV20-1|TRBJ2-7
CSAGGTPSGEQYF
TGCAGTGCTGGGGGGACCCCCTCGGGCGAGCAGTACTTC
>-|many|TRBV9|TRBJ2-7
CASSVGTTNYEQYF
TGTGCCAGCAGCGTAGGGACTACCAACTACGAGCAGTACTTC
>-|few|TRBV5-6|TRBJ1-5
CASSSVYDSNQPQHF
TGTGCCAGCAGCTCGGTTTATGATAGCAATCAGCCCCAGCATTTT
>TRBD1|-|TRBV24-1|TRBJ1-2
CATSETGQGKDDGYTF
TGTGCCACCAGTGAGACGGGACAGGGGAAGGATGATGGCTACACCTTC
>TRBD1|-|TRBV30|TRBJ2-5
CAWRGTGMGETQYF
TGTGCCTGGAGGGGGACAGGGATGGGAGAGACCCAGTACTTC
>-|-|TRBV24-1|TRBJ1-2
CATSDPAELGYGYTF
TGTGCCACCAGTGACCCGGCGGAGCTAGGCTATGGCTACACCTTC
>TRBD2|few|TRBV5-6|TRBJ2-7
CASSLELAGIYEQYF
TGTGCCAGCAGCTTGGAACTAGCGGGAATATACGAGCAGTACTTC
>TRBD1|few|TRBV2|TRBJ1-2
CASSDSDRGFGYTF
TGTGCCAGCAGTGATTCCGACAGGGGTTTCGGCTACACCTTC
>-|-|TRBV7-7|TRBJ2-2
CASSLAPDSAGELFF
TGTGCCAGCAGCTTAGCCCCGGACTCCGCCGGGGAGCTGTTTTTT
>-|once|TRBV3-1|TRBJ1-2
CASSPWNRDYGYTF
TGTGCCAGCAGCCCTTGGAACAGGGACTATGGCTACACCTTC
>TRBD1|-|TRBV9|TRBJ2-7
CASSGAPGQFYEQYF
TGTGCCAGCAGCGGAGCACCGGGACAGTTCTACGAGCAGTACTTC